This T cell receptor (beta chain) was sequenced during a study of technical replicates of blood from a handful of donors. Generated by immunoSEQ multiplex PCR, the TCRdb table keeps only in-frame clones and is missing some. The table includes 72,000 or so clones, around 92% detected once. J was trimmed by 4 bases and V by 4 bases; bases with no gene match: 7. Germline-derived CDR1 and CDR2 are SGHRS and YFSETQ. This CDR3 has 17 amino acids. Sequences were obtained from T cells isolated from PBMCs. The receptor was derived from a human donor in good health. The J gene is TRBJ2-3, the V gene TRBV5-1; 15 nucleotides match TRBD2. CDR3 nucleotides: TGCGCCAGCAGCATAGGGACTAGCGGGAGGACACCAGATACGCAGTATTTT. Amino acids: CASSIGTSGRTPDTQYF.